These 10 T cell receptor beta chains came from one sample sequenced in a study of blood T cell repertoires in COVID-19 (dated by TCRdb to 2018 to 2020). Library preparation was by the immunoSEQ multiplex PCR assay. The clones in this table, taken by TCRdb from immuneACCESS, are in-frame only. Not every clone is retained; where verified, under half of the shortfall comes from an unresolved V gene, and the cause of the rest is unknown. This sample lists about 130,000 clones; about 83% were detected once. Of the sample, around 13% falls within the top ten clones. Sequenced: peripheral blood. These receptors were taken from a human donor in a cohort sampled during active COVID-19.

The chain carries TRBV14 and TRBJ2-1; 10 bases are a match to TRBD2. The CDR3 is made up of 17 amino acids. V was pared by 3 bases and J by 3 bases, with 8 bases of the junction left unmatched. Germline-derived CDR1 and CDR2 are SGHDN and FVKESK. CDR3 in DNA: TGTGCCAGCAGCCAGAGACTAACTAGCGGGAACTACAATGAGCAGTTCTTC. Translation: CASSQRLTSGNYNEQFF.

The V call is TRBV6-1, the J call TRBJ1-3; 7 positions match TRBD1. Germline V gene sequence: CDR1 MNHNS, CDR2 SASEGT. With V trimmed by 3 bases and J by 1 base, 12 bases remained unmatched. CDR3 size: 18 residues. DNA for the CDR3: TGTGCCAGCAGTGAGACAGGGAAGGTGGGGTTATCTGGAAACACCATATATTTT. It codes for CASSETGKVGLSGNTIYF.

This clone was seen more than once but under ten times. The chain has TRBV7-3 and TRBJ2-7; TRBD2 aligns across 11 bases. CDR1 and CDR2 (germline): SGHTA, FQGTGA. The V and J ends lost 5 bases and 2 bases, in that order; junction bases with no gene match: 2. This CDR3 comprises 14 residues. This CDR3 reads CASSPSGGTYEQYF. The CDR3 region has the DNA TGTGCCAGCAGCCCTAGCGGGGGGACCTACGAGCAGTACTTC.

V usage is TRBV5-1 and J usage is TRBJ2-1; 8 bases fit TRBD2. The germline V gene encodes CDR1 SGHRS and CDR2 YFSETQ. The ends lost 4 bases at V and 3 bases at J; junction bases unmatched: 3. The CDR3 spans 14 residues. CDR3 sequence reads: CASSTRGDYNEQFF. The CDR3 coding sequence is TGCGCCAGCAGCACGCGGGGGGACTACAATGAGCAGTTCTTC.

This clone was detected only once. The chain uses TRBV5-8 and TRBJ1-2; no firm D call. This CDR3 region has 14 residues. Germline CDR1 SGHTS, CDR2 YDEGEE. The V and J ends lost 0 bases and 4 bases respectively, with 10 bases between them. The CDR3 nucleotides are TGTGCCAGCAGCTTGGGCGGCCGGCCCTATGGCTACACCTTC. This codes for CASSLGGRPYGYTF.

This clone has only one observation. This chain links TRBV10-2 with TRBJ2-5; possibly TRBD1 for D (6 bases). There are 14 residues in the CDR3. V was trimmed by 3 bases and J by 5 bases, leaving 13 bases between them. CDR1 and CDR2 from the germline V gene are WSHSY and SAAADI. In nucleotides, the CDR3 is TGCGCCAGCAGTGAAACAGGGACCAGGGAGACCCAGTACTTC. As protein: CASSETGTRETQYF.

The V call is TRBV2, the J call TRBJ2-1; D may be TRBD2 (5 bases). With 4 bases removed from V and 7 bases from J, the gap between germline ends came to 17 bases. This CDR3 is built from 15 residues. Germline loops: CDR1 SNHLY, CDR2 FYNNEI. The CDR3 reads CASSVPAPRGNEQFF. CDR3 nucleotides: TGTGCCAGCAGTGTACCCGCCCCCCGCGGGAATGAGCAGTTCTTC.

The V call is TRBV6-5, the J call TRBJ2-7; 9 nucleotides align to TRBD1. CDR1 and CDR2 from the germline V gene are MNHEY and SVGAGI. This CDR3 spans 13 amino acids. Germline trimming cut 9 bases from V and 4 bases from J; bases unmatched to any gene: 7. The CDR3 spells CARCGTGTYEQYF. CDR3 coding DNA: TGTGCCAGATGTGGGACAGGGACTTACGAGCAGTACTTC.

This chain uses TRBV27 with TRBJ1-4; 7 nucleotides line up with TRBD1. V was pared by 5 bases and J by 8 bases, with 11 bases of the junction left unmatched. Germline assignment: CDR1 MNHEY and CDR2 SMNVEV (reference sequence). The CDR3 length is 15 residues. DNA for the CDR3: TGTGCCAGCAGTGACTACAGGGGCGGTGGGGAAAAACTGTTTTTT. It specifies CASSDYRGGGEKLFF.

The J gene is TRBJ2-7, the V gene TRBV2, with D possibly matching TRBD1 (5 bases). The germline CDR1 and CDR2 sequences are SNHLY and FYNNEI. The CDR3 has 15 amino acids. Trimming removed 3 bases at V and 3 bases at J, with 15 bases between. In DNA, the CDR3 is TGTGCCAGCAGTGAGGTAGGCAGGGTAAGCTACGAGCAGTACTTC. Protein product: CASSEVGRVSYEQYF.